The clone carrying this T cell receptor (beta chain) was seen a few times. The CDR3 consists of 13 residues. Germline V gene data show CDR1 as LNHNV and CDR2 as YYDKDF (reference sequence). The germline V and J ends were trimmed by 0 bases and 3 bases, with 5 bases remaining between them. Alongside a J-beta primer mix, a sample-barcoded 5' primer served in a second PCR lasting about 6 to 11 cycles. MiXCR was run by TCRdb on the 5' RACE reads, yielding one entry per CDR3 protein. The table has around 500,000 distinct CDR3 sequences, about a quarter seen once. This sample was taken from a study of blood T cells in healthy people across ages. This sample was shared with a second study, whose subject was T cells of mothers and their children. That study reports: All extracted RNA went into cDNA synthesis, about 1.6 ug per 15 ul.

This sequence was found in a boy aged 2-9 years in good health. The V gene is TRBV15, the J gene TRBJ1-2; no definite D call. The sample taken for sequencing was blood. Here the CDR3 DNA reads TGTGCCACCAGCAGAGATCTTTACTATGGCTACACCTTC. The encoded protein is CATSRDLYYGYTF.